This is a list of T cell receptor beta chains from one sample in a study of CD8 T cells in Susac syndrome. TCRdb re-derived calls from the immunoSEQ multiplex PCR reads in MiXCR, one entry per CDR3 protein. The sample has 250,000 to 300,000 distinct CDR3 sequences; approximately 89% are singletons. The sample was CD8+ T cells from PBMCs. These receptors all stem from a human donor with multiple sclerosis. Each CDR3 is given with its conserved first and last residue. Fields, in order: J gene, D gene, V gene, CDR3 DNA, CDR3 protein. The D gene is left open where the match is weak.

>TRBJ2-1|TRBD1|TRBV2
TGTGCCAGCAGTGACCCAGGACAGGGACCATACAATGAGCAGTTCTTC
CASSDPGQGPYNEQFF
>TRBJ2-1|TRBD2|TRBV28
TGTGCCAGCAGCCCTCTGATAGCGGGAGTTAGCAATGAGCAGTTCTTC
CASSPLIAGVSNEQFF
>TRBJ2-1|-|TRBV15
TGTGCCACCAGCAGAGAACGGGCCTGGGGGTACAATGAGCAGTTCTTC
CATSRERAWGYNEQFF
>TRBJ2-5|TRBD2|TRBV7-2
TGTGCCAGCAGCTTAGCCCCGGGACTAGCGGGAGTAGAGACCCAGTACTTC
CASSLAPGLAGVETQYF
>TRBJ2-3|TRBD2|TRBV14
TGTGCCAGCAGCCAAGGACTAGCGCGACGCACAGATACGCAGTATTTT
CASSQGLARRTDTQYF
>TRBJ2-1|-|TRBV4-3
TGCGCCAGCAGCCAGGGATCCGGGACACCACCTTACAATGAGCAGTTCTTC
CASSQGSGTPPYNEQFF
>TRBJ2-2|TRBD2|TRBV28
TGTGCCAGCAGTTTCCCCGCGGGGACTAGCGGGGGTTCGAACACCGGGGAGCTGTTTTTT
CASSFPAGTSGGSNTGELFF
>TRBJ2-3|-|TRBV29-1
TGCAGCCCGATCACAGGTACGCAGTATTTT
CSPITGTQYF
>TRBJ2-5|-|TRBV6-2/TRBV6-3
TGTGCCAGCAGTTACGATGGGCTGAAGGAGACCCAGTACTTC
CASSYDGLKETQYF
>TRBJ2-5|-|TRBV4-2
TGTGCCAGCAGCCAAGACCACAGCCAAGAGACCCAGTACTTC
CASSQDHSQETQYF
>TRBJ1-3|-|TRBV11-2
TGTGCCAGCAGCCCTACAGGAATCCTCTCTGGAAACACCATATATTTT
CASSPTGILSGNTIYF